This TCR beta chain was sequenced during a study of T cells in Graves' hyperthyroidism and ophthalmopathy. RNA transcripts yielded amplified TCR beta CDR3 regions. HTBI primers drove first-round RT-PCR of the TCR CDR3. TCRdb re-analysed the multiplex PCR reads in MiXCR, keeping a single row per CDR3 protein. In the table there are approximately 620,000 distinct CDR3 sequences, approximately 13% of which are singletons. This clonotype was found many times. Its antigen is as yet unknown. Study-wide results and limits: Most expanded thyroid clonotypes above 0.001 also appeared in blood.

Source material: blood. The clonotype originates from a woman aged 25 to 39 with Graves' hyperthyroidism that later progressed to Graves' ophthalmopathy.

The CDR3 nucleotides read TGTGCCAGCAACCCTACAGGGTCCACTGAAGCTTTCTTT. Its protein is CASNPTGSTEAFF. This chain joins TRBV12-3 or TRBV12-4 and TRBJ1-1, with D possibly being TRBD1 (6 bases). This CDR3 spans 13 amino acids. Trimming removed 7 bases from V and 4 bases from J, with 13 bases in between.